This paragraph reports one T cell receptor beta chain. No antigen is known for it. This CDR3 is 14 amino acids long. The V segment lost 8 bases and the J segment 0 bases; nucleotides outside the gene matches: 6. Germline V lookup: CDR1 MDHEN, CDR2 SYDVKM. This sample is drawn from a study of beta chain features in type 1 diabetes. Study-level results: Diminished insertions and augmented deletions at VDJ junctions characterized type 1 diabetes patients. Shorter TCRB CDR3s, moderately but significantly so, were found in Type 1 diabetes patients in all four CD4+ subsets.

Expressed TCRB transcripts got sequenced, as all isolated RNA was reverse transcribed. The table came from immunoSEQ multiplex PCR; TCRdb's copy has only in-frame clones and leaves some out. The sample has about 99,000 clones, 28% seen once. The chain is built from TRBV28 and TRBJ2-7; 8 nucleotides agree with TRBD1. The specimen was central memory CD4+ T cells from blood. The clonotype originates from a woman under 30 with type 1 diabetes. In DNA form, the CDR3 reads TGTGCCAGCCTGGACAGGGAAAGCTCCTACGAGCAGTACTTC. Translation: CASLDRESSYEQYF.